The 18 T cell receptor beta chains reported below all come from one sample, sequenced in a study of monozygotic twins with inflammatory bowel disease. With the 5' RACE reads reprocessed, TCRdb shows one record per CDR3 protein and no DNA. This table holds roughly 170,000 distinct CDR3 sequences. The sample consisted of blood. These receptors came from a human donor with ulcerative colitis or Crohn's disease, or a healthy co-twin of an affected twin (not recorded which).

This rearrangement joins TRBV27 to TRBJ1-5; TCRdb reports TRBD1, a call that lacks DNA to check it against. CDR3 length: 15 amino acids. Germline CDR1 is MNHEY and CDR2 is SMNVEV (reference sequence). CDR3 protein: CASYLQGEGIQPQHF.

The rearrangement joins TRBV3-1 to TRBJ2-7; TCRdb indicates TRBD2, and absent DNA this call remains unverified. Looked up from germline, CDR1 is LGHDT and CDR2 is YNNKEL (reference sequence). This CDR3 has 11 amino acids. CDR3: CASTSGYEQYF.

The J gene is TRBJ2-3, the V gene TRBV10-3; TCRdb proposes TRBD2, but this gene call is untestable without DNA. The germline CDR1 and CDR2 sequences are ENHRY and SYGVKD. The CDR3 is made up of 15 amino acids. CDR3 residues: CAITSGLGLTDTQYF.

The CDR3 reads CSARRTDSEQFF. The chain links TRBV20-1 to TRBJ2-1; without DNA, the TCRdb call of TRBD2 cannot be checked. The CDR3 length is 12 residues. The germline V gene encodes CDR1 DFQATT and CDR2 SNEGSKA (reference sequence).

The CDR3 region is CASSFGQPAGNTIYF. The chain recombines TRBV5-6 with TRBJ1-3; TCRdb gives TRBD1 as the D gene, but with no DNA this cannot be confirmed. This CDR3 contains 15 residues. Germline CDR1 reads SGHDT; CDR2 reads YYEEEE.

CDR3 residues: CASSYSTGAKGNEQFF. This chain joins TRBV6-5 and TRBJ2-1; TCRdb picks TRBD1, but there is no DNA to check that call. Per the germline V gene, CDR1 is MNHEY and CDR2 is SVGAGI. This CDR3 region has 16 residues.

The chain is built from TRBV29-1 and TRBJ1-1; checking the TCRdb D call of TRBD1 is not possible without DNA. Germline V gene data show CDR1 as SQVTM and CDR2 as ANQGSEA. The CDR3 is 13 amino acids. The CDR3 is CSVERTGGTEAFF. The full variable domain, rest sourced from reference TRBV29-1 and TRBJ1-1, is SAVISQKPSRDICQRGTSLTIQCQVDSQVTMMFWYRQQPGQSLTLIATANQGSEATYESGFVIDKFPISRPNLTFSTLTVSNMSPEDSSIYLCSVERTGGTEAFFGQGTRLTVV.

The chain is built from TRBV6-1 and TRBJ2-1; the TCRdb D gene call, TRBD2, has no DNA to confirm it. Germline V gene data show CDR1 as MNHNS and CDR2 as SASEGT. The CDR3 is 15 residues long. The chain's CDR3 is CASRGGSGGYNEQFF.

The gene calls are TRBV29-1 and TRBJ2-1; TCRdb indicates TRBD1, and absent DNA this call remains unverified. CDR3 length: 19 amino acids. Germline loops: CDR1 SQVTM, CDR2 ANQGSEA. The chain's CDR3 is CSVEDRGDYSKGIYNEQFF.

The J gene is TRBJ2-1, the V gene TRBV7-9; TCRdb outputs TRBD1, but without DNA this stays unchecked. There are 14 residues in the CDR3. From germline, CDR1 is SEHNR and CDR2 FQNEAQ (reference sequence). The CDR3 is CASIPPDSYNEQFF.

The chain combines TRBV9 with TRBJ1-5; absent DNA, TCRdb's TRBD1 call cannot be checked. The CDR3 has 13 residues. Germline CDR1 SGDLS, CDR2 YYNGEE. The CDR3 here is CASSGGGDQPQHF.

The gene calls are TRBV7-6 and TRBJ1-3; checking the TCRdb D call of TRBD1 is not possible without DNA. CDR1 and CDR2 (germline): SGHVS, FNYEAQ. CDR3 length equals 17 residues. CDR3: CASSLTLGTVSGNTIYF.

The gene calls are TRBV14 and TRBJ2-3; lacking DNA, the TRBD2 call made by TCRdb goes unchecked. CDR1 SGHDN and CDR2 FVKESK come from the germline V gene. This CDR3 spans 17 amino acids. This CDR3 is CASSQEGAGDLKDTQYF. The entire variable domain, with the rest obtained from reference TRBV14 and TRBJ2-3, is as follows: EAGVTQFPSHSVIEKGQTVTLRCDPISGHDNLYWYRRVMGKEIKFLLHFVKESKQDESGMPNNRFLAERTGGTYSTLKVQPAELEDSGVYFCASSQEGAGDLKDTQYFGPGTRLTVL.

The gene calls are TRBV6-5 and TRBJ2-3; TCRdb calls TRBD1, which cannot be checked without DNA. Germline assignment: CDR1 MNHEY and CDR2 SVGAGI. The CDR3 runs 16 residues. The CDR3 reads CASSDSPLRVQDTQYF.

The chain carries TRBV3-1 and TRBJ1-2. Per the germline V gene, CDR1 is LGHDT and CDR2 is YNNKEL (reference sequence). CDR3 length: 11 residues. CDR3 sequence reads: CASRSVYGYTF. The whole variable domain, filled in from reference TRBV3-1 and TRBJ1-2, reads DTAVSQTPKYLVTQMGNDKSIKCEQNLGHDTMYWYKQDSKKFLKIMFSYNNKELIINETVPNRFSPKSPDKAHLNLHINSLELGDSAVYFCASRSVYGYTFGSGTRLTVV.

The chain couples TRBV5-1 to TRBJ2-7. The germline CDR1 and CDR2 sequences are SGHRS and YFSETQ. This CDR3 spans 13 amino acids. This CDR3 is CASSLDRAFEQYF.

The chain's CDR3 is CAWSVLGLAVPYNEQFF. The chain is built from TRBV30 and TRBJ2-1; the D call from TCRdb, TRBD2, cannot be confirmed without DNA. The germline gives CDR1 GTSNPN, CDR2 SVGIG (reference sequence). The CDR3 extends over 17 amino acids.

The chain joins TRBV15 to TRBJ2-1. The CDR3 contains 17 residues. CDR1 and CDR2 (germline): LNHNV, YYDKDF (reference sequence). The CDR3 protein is CATSRDPGQGFNNEQFF. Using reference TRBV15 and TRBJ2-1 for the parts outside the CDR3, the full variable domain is DAMVIQNPRYQVTQFGKPVTLSCSQTLNHNVMYWYQQKSSQAPKLLFHYYDKDFNNEADTPDNFQSRRPNTSFCFLDIRSPGLGDTAMYLCATSRDPGQGFNNEQFFGPGTRLTVL.